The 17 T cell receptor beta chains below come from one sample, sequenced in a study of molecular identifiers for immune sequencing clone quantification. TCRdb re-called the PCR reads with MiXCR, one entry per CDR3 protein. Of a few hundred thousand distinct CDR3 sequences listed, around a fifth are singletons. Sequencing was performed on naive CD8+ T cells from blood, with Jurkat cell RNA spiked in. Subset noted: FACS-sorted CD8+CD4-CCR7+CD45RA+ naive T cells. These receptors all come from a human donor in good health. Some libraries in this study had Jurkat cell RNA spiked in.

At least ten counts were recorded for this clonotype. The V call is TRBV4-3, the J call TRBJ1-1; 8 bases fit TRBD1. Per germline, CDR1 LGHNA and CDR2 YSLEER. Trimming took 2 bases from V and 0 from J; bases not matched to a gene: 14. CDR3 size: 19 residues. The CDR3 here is CASSQPRYGQGMMNTEAFF. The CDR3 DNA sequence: TGCGCCAGCAGCCAACCAAGATATGGACAGGGAATGATGAACACTGAAGCTTTCTTT.

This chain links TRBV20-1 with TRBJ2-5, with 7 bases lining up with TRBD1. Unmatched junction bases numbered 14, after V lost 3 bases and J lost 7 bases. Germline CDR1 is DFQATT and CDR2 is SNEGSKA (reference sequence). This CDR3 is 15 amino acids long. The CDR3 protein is CSARAFRDSEATQYF. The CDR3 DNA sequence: TGCAGTGCTAGGGCCTTCCGGGACAGTGAAGCGACCCAGTACTTC.

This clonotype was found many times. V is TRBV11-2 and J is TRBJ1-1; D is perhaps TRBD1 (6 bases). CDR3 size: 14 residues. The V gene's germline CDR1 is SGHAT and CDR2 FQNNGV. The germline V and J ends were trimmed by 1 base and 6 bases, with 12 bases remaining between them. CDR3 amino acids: CASSLGGPVAEAFF. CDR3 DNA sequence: TGTGCCAGCAGCTTAGGGGGGCCCGTCGCTGAAGCTTTCTTT.

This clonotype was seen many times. The chain's CDR3 is CASSTLSGTAVYEQFF. The DNA for the CDR3 is TGTGCCAGCAGCACCCTATCCGGGACTGCCGTATATGAGCAGTTCTTC. The chain couples TRBV7-6 to TRBJ2-1; perhaps TRBD2 as D (6 bases). This CDR3 comprises 16 residues. V dropped 5 bases and J dropped 8 bases, with 22 bases sitting between them. Germline V gene lookup returns CDR1 SGHVS and CDR2 FNYEAQ.

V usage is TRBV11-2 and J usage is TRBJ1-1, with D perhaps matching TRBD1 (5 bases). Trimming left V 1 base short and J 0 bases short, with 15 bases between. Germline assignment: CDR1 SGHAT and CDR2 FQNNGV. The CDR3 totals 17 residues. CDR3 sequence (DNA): TGTGCCAGCAGCTTAGGTGGCAGGGACTCCATGAACACTGAAGCTTTCTTT. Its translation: CASSLGGRDSMNTEAFF.

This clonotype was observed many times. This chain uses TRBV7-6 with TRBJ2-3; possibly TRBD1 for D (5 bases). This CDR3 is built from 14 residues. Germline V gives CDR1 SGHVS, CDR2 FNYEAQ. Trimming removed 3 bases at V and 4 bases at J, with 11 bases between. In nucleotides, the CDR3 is TGTGCCAGCAGCTTCCAGACAGTCCCAGATACGCAGTATTTT. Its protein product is CASSFQTVPDTQYF. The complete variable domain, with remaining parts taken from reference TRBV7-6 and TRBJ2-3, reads GAGVSQSPRYKVTKRGQDVALRCDPISGHVSLYWYRQALGQGPEFLTYFNYEAQQDKSGLPNDRFSAERPEGSISTLTIQRTEQRDSAMYRCASSFQTVPDTQYFGPGTRLTVL.

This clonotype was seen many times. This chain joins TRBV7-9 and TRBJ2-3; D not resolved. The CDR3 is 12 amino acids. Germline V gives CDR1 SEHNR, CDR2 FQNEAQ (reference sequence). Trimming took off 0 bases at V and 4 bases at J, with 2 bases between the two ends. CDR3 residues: CASSLASDTQYF. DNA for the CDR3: TGTGCCAGCAGCTTAGCATCAGATACGCAGTATTTT.

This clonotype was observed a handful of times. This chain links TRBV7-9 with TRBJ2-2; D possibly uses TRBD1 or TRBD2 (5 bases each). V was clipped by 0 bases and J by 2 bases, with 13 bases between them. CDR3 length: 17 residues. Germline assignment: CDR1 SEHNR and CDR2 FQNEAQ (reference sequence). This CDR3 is CASSLANPGPNTGELFF. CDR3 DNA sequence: TGTGCCAGCAGCTTAGCGAATCCGGGACCTAACACCGGGGAGCTGTTTTTT.

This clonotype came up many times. The CDR3 here is CASSQTDIMNTEAFF. The CDR3 nucleotides read TGCGCCAGCAGCCAGACCGATATAATGAACACTGAAGCTTTCTTT. This rearrangement joins TRBV4-1 to TRBJ1-1; D not resolved. V lost 3 bases to trimming and J lost 0 bases, with 11 bases between them. The CDR3 consists of 15 residues. CDR1 and CDR2 from the germline V gene are MGHRA and YSYEKL.

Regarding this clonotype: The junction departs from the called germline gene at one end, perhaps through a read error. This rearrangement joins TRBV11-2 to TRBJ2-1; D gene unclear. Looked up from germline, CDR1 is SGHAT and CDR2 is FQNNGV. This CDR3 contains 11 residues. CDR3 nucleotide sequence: TGTGCCAGCAGCTTAGTCAATGTGCAGTTCTTC. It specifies CASSLVNVQFF.

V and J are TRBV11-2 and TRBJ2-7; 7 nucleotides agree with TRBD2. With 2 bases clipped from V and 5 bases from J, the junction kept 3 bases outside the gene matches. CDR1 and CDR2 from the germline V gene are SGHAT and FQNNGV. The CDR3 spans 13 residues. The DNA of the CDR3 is TGTGCCAGCAGCTTAACGGGAGGACACGAGCAGTACTTC. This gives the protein CASSLTGGHEQYF.

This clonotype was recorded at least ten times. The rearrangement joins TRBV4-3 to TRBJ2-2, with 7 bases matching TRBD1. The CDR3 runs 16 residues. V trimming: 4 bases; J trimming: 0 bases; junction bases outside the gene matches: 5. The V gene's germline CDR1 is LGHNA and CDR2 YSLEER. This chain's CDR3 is CASSRGQEPNTGELFF. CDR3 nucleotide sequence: TGCGCCAGCAGCCGCGGACAGGAGCCGAACACCGGGGAGCTGTTTTTT.

CDR3 loop: CASSQGAFGTGELFF. The CDR3 DNA reads as TGTGCCAGCAGCCAGGGAGCGTTCGGGACCGGGGAGCTGTTTTTT. The V gene is TRBV11-3, the J gene TRBJ2-2, with D perhaps assigned TRBD1 or TRBD2 (5 bases each). CDR1 is SGHNT and CDR2 is YENEEA in the germline V gene. CDR3 length: 15 amino acids. V dropped 5 bases and J dropped 5 bases, with 15 bases sitting between them.

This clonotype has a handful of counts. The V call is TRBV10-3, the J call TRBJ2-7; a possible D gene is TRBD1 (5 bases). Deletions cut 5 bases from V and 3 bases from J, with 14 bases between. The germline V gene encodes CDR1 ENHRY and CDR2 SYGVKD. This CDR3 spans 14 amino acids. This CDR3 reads CAISPTGGDYEQYF. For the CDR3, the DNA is TGTGCCATCAGTCCTACAGGTGGGGACTACGAGCAGTACTTC.

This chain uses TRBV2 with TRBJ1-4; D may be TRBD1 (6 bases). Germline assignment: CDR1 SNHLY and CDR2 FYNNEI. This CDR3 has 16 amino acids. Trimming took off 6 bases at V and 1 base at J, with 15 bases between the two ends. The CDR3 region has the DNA TGTGCCAGCAGGTGGACAGCGCTTGGAACTAATGAAAAACTGTTTTTT. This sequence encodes CASRWTALGTNEKLFF.

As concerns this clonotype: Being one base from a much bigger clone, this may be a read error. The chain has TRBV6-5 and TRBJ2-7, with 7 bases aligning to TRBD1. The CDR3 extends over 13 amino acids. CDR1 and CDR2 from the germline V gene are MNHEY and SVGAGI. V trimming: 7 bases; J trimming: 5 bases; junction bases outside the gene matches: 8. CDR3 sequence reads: CASIPTGVHEQYF. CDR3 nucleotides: TGTGCCAGCATCCCCACAGGGGTCCACGAGCAGTACTTC.

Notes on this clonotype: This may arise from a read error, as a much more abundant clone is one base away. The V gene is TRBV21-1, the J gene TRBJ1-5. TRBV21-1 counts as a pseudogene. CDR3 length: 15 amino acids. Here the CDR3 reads CASSKRERNNQPQHF. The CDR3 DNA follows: TGTGCCAGCAGCAAAAGGGAACGGAACAATCAGCCCCAGCATTTT.